Presented here are 10 T cell receptor beta chains from one specimen sequenced in a study of neoadjuvant nivolumab and ipilimumab in lung cancer. Here immunoSEQ multiplex PCR was the method, and the copy in TCRdb shows in-frame clones only, minus some. The sample gives about 29,000 clones, about 78% of which show up once; approximately 18% is in the top ten. The starting material was tumor tissue, obtained after neoadjuvant nivolumab, alone or with ipilimumab, at or shortly before surgery. All receptors come from an adult with non-small cell lung cancer.

CDR3 protein: CASSSGTASRQGQFF. Here the CDR3 DNA reads TGTGCCAGCAGCTCCGGGACAGCCTCGCGGCAAGGGCAGTTCTTC. The rearrangement uses TRBV7-3 and TRBJ2-1; 7 bases are a match to TRBD1. The V gene end was trimmed by 4 bases and the J gene end by 12 bases; junction bases not matched to a gene: 15. The CDR3 sequence is 15 residues long. The V gene's germline CDR1 is SGHTA and CDR2 FQGTGA.

A few counts support this clone. This chain connects TRBV5-5 to TRBJ2-7; D gene unclear. The V and J ends lost 4 bases and 3 bases respectively, with 14 bases between them. The CDR3 is 14 amino acids. Germline values: CDR1 SGHKS, CDR2 YYEKEE (reference sequence). Here the CDR3 reads CASSVGYRFYEQYF. CDR3 nucleotide sequence: TGTGCCAGCAGCGTCGGATATCGGTTCTACGAGCAGTACTTC.

The J gene is TRBJ1-1, the V gene TRBV5-4; D unclear. Germline lookup yields CDR1 SGHNT and CDR2 YYREEE (reference sequence). Trimming stripped 1 base from V and 1 base from J, with 8 bases between. This CDR3 is built from 14 residues. The CDR3 reads CASSLLSRNTEAFF. The CDR3 DNA follows: TGTGCCAGCAGCTTGCTTTCTAGGAACACTGAAGCTTTCTTT.

The V and J genes are TRBV10-3 and TRBJ1-1, with D perhaps TRBD1 (6 bases). The CDR3 has 13 amino acids. V lost 6 bases to trimming and J lost 1 base, with 9 bases between them. The V gene's germline CDR1 is ENHRY and CDR2 SYGVKD. CDR3 sequence (DNA): TGTGCCATCAGGATACAGGGGAACACTGAAGCTTTCTTT. Protein sequence: CAIRIQGNTEAFF.

This clone was recorded a few times. V and J are TRBV6-1 and TRBJ1-1; D is ambiguous. V lost 8 bases and J lost 1, with 14 bases in between. The CDR3 runs 14 residues. CDR1 is MNHNS and CDR2 is SASEGT in the germline V gene. Here the CDR3 reads CASLTAFSNTEAFF. The CDR3 nucleotides read TGTGCCAGCTTGACTGCCTTTTCGAACACTGAAGCTTTCTTT.

The genes are TRBV29-1 and TRBJ1-2, with TRBD1 matching 7 bases. The ends lost 3 bases at V and 6 bases at J; junction bases unmatched: 7. Germline CDR1 is SQVTM and CDR2 is ANQGSEA. The CDR3 totals 13 residues. Here the CDR3 reads CSVDIGGLDGYTF. Here the CDR3 DNA reads TGCAGCGTTGATATAGGGGGCTTGGATGGCTACACCTTC.

CDR3 region: CASSPGGQGEYFDYGYTF. Here the CDR3 DNA reads TGTGCCAGCAGCCCGGGGGGACAGGGAGAATACTTTGATTATGGCTACACCTTC. This sequence joins TRBV5-4 and TRBJ1-2; 9 bases line up with TRBD1. Germline CDR1 is SGHNT and CDR2 is YYREEE (reference sequence). The CDR3 is 18 residues long. J was trimmed by 5 bases and V by 4 bases; bases with no gene match: 18.

This clone was counted once. The chain links TRBV5-4 to TRBJ1-1, with D tentatively TRBD1 (5 bases). This CDR3 spans 16 amino acids. Germline V CDR1 and CDR2: SGHNT, YYREEE (reference sequence). Trimming shortened V by 4 bases and J by 4 bases, and 20 bases separated the two germline ends. The CDR3 loop reads CASSPPFGSGGTEAFF. CDR3 bases: TGTGCCAGCAGCCCGCCCTTTGGGTCGGGGGGCACTGAAGCTTTCTTT.

J is TRBJ2-3 and V is TRBV18; 8 positions agree with TRBD2. The ends lost 3 bases at V and 4 bases at J; junction bases unmatched: 6. CDR1 KGHSH and CDR2 LQKENI come from the germline V gene. CDR3 length: 15 residues. The CDR3 spells CASSPGLGVADTQYF. The CDR3 region has the DNA TGTGCCAGCTCACCGGGACTAGGTGTGGCAGATACGCAGTATTTT.

Only a few counts were recorded for this clone. The J gene is TRBJ2-2, the V gene TRBV2, with a possible D match to TRBD2 (5 bases). Germline V gene lookup returns CDR1 SNHLY and CDR2 FYNNEI. V was cut by 3 bases and J by 7 bases, with 12 bases left in between. The CDR3 runs to 14 residues. CDR3 in DNA: TGTGCCAGCAGTGAGGGCGGGTATGGCGGGGAGCTGTTTTTT. Residues: CASSEGGYGGELFF.